One and the same sample provided the 28 T cell receptor beta chains below, sequenced in a study of cytomegalovirus exposure and HLA in healthy donors. The PCR used 60 Vbeta and 13 Jbeta primers. The repertoire was sequenced with immunoSEQ multiplex PCR; TCRdb's copy has only in-frame clones and lacks some. Of 95,000 to 150,000 clones listed, over 65% are singletons. The sample was PBMCs. These receptors came from a woman aged 35 to 49 in good health and CMV-seropositive.

The rearrangement uses TRBV9 and TRBJ1-3, with a weak D call TRBD1 (5 bases). Trimming pared 1 base from V and 0 bases from J, leaving 20 bases between. The CDR3 loop spans 19 amino acids. CDR1 SGDLS and CDR2 YYNGEE come from the germline V gene. The CDR3 protein is CASSVSQGSHNLSGNTIYF. In nucleotides, the CDR3 is TGTGCCAGCAGCGTATCCCAGGGTTCTCACAACCTCTCTGGAAACACCATATATTTT.

This sequence joins TRBV15 and TRBJ2-5, with D tentatively TRBD2 (6 bases). The ends were cut back, 11 bases at V and 2 bases at J, with 15 bases in the middle. Germline loops: CDR1 LNHNV, CDR2 YYDKDF (reference sequence). This CDR3 is 13 amino acids long. DNA of the CDR3: TGTGCCGTAGGAGGGCGAACTCAAGAGACCCAGTACTTC. Protein sequence: CAVGGRTQETQYF.

V is TRBV6-4 and J is TRBJ2-6; perhaps TRBD2 as D (6 bases). V was clipped by 4 bases and J by 0 bases, with 10 bases between them. The CDR3 has 16 amino acids. Germline V gene data show CDR1 as MRHNA and CDR2 as SNTAGT. The CDR3 sequence: CASSAIGGSGANVLTF. DNA for the CDR3: TGTGCCAGCAGTGCTATCGGGGGCTCTGGGGCCAACGTCCTGACTTTC.

This clone was detected only once. The chain is built from TRBV5-1 and TRBJ2-3; 13 nucleotides align to TRBD2. Trimming at V came to 5 bases and at J to 3 bases, leaving 3 bases not matched to a gene. The CDR3 spans 15 residues. CDR1 and CDR2 from the germline V gene are SGHRS and YFSETQ. The CDR3 loop is CASRELAGGTDTQYF. The DNA for the CDR3 is TGCGCCAGCAGGGAACTAGCGGGAGGGACAGATACGCAGTATTTT.

The V call is TRBV14, the J call TRBJ1-2; 7 nucleotides agree with TRBD1. Trimming cost V 1 base and J 7 bases; bases outside gene matches: 9. CDR3 length: 15 residues. The germline gives CDR1 SGHDN, CDR2 FVKESK. The DNA of the CDR3 is TGTGCCAGCAGCCAAGCGTCTAGGGGGCGGCTTGGCTACACCTTC. Encoded protein: CASSQASRGRLGYTF.

This clone was observed once. The rearrangement uses TRBV4-1 and TRBJ2-7, with 11 bases identical to TRBD2. The CDR3 spans 15 residues. The V and J ends lost 1 base and 4 bases, in that order; junction bases with no gene match: 3. CDR1 and CDR2 (germline): MGHRA, YSYEKL. CDR3 sequence: CASSQASGGIYEQYF. The CDR3 nucleotides are TGCGCCAGCAGCCAAGCTAGCGGGGGGATTTACGAGCAGTACTTC.

Only a few counts were recorded for this clone. The rearrangement joins TRBV5-1 to TRBJ2-7, with 9 bases aligning to TRBD1. The CDR3 consists of 17 residues. V was clipped by 4 bases and J by 1 base; unmatched bases: 12. CDR1 is SGHRS and CDR2 is YFSETQ in the germline V gene. The CDR3 reads CASSPQEAGTGSYEQYF. The CDR3 nucleotides read TGCGCCAGCAGCCCCCAGGAAGCCGGGACAGGGTCCTACGAGCAGTACTTC.

A note on this clone: As the CDR3 is not closed by the conserved phenylalanine or tryptophan, this likely results from a read error. Because the CDR3's place on the DNA is in doubt, the DNA is left out and the CDR3 is given as listed by TCRdb. The V and J genes are TRBV11-2 and TRBJ1-1; the D call of TRBD1 is as the table states it, not checked on the DNA. Germline V CDR1 and CDR2: SGHAT, FQNNGV. The CDR3 is 13 residues long, ends included. This CDR3 reads CASSLGQGLSTSL.

The chain has TRBV29-1 and TRBJ2-2; 9 nucleotides align to TRBD2. Germline values: CDR1 SQVTM, CDR2 ANQGSEA. The CDR3 covers 18 residues. The V and J ends lost 3 bases and 3 bases, in that order; junction bases with no gene match: 14. The DNA of the CDR3 is TGCAGCGTTGATATGGGCGGGAGGGCCGGTTTGGACACCGGGGAGCTGTTTTTT. Its translation: CSVDMGGRAGLDTGELFF.

The chain uses TRBV5-1 and TRBJ2-1; 10 positions agree with TRBD2. CDR1 is SGHRS and CDR2 is YFSETQ in the germline V gene. The J segment lost 9 bases and the V segment lost 0 bases, leaving 12 bases of the junction unmatched. The CDR3 covers 17 residues. CDR3 nucleotides: TGCGCCAGCAGCTTGGTGGGGGGGACTAGCGCGTTTGGTGAGCAGTTCTTC. This encodes CASSLVGGTSAFGEQFF.

CDR3 in amino acids: CASSARGGAFGYTF. Here the CDR3 DNA reads TGTGCCAGCAGCGCTCGGGGGGGGGCGTTCGGCTACACCTTC. V usage is TRBV13 and J usage is TRBJ1-2; a possible D gene is TRBD1 (6 bases). V lost 5 bases and J 8 bases, leaving 18 bases between the germline ends. Looked up from germline, CDR1 is PRHDT and CDR2 is FYEKMQ (reference sequence). The CDR3 is 14 residues long.

The J gene is TRBJ1-5, the V gene TRBV27; 9 nucleotides agree with TRBD1. The CDR3 is 17 residues long. Germline assignment: CDR1 MNHEY and CDR2 SMNVEV (reference sequence). Trimming cost V 2 bases and J 8 bases; bases outside gene matches: 13. Here the CDR3 reads CASSLRPSGQGKKPQHF. The CDR3 DNA reads TGTGCCAGCAGTTTACGCCCCTCCGGACAGGGGAAGAAGCCCCAGCATTTT.

The chain couples TRBV5-4 to TRBJ1-1; tentative D call: TRBD1 (5 bases). The ends were cut back, 2 bases at V and 0 bases at J, with 8 bases in the middle. In germline, CDR1 is SGHNT, CDR2 YYREEE (reference sequence). The CDR3 runs to 14 residues. CDR3 DNA: TGTGCCAGCAGCTTCAGGGAAGTGAACACTGAAGCTTTCTTT. It codes for CASSFREVNTEAFF.

The chain uses TRBV27 and TRBJ2-7; D not certain. Germline CDR1 reads MNHEY; CDR2 reads SMNVEV (reference sequence). CDR3 length: 16 amino acids. The germline V and J ends were trimmed by 6 bases and 0 bases, with 18 bases remaining between them. CDR3 bases: TGTGCCAGCAGCGCTACCGAGAGCGTGAACTCCTACGAGCAGTACTTC. Protein: CASSATESVNSYEQYF.

The chain joins TRBV9 to TRBJ1-5; D might be TRBD1 (6 bases). The germline gives CDR1 SGDLS, CDR2 YYNGEE. This CDR3 spans 13 amino acids. The V end was cut by 6 bases, the J end by 8 bases, with 15 bases between. CDR3 DNA: TGTGCCAGCACCGTTGGGGAGGGGGAGCCCCAGCATTTT. Protein product: CASTVGEGEPQHF.

J is TRBJ2-1 and V is TRBV27; D possibly corresponds to TRBD2 (6 bases). Germline CDR1 is MNHEY and CDR2 is SMNVEV (reference sequence). Trimming left V 5 bases short and J 2 bases short, with 10 bases between. The CDR3 runs 14 residues. CDR3 nucleotides: TGTGCCAGCAGTGTCGCGGGACCCTACAATGAGCAGTTCTTC. This translates into CASSVAGPYNEQFF.

The V and J genes are TRBV6-1 and TRBJ1-5, with TRBD1 identical over 7 bases. The CDR3 length is 15 residues. Germline CDR1 is MNHNS and CDR2 is SASEGT. The junction had 9 bases not matched to a gene; V was cut back by 6 bases and J by 4 bases. This CDR3 is CASSDRAPSNQPQHF. The CDR3 DNA sequence: TGTGCCAGCAGCGACAGGGCTCCGTCGAATCAGCCCCAGCATTTT.

The chain is built from TRBV7-9 and TRBJ1-1; D is uncertain. CDR1 and CDR2 from the germline V gene are SEHNR and FQNEAQ (reference sequence). The CDR3 length is 13 residues. V gave up 1 base and J gave up 3 bases, with 6 bases separating them. The CDR3 spells CASSLGEDTEAFF. The CDR3 nucleotides read TGTGCCAGCAGCTTAGGGGAGGACACTGAAGCTTTCTTT.

The chain links TRBV13 to TRBJ2-1, with 8 bases fitting TRBD2. Unmatched junction bases numbered 6, after V lost 5 bases and J lost 3 bases. Germline V CDR1 and CDR2: PRHDT, FYEKMQ (reference sequence). The CDR3 extends over 15 amino acids. The CDR3, as DNA: TGTGCCAGCAGCCCCCGACTAGCGAACTACAATGAGCAGTTCTTC. Residues: CASSPRLANYNEQFF.

The rearrangement joins TRBV5-5 to TRBJ1-4; D possibly corresponds to TRBD1 (6 bases). With 2 bases removed from V and 0 bases from J, the gap between germline ends came to 11 bases. This CDR3 contains 16 residues. Germline V lookup: CDR1 SGHKS, CDR2 YYEKEE (reference sequence). The CDR3 protein is CASSLGQHATNEKLFF. In DNA form, the CDR3 reads TGTGCCAGCAGCTTAGGACAGCATGCAACTAATGAAAAACTGTTTTTT. Combining the CDR3 with reference TRBV5-5 and TRBJ1-4 gives the whole variable domain DAGVTQSPTHLIKTRGQQVTLRCSPISGHKSVSWYQQVLGQGPQFIFQYYEKEERGRGNFPDRFSARQFPNYSSELNVNALLLGDSALYLCASSLGQHATNEKLFFGSGTQLSVL.

The chain recombines TRBV5-1 with TRBJ2-1, with 7 bases fitting TRBD2. Germline loops: CDR1 SGHRS, CDR2 YFSETQ. CDR3 size: 16 residues. The V segment lost 0 bases and the J segment 6 bases; nucleotides outside the gene matches: 9. The CDR3 loop reads CASSLEGGRKGNEQFF. As DNA, the CDR3 is TGCGCCAGCAGCTTGGAAGGCGGGAGAAAGGGCAATGAGCAGTTCTTC.

This chain joins TRBV4-3 and TRBJ2-5; TRBD2 matches at 12 bases. The length of the CDR3 is 15 residues. Germline V gene sequence: CDR1 LGHNA, CDR2 YSLEER. Trimming cost V 6 bases and J 2 bases; bases outside gene matches: 4. The DNA of the CDR3 is TGCGCCAGCAGTCGGACTAGCGGGGTGCAAGAGACCCAGTACTTC. Its translation: CASSRTSGVQETQYF.

The J gene is TRBJ1-6, the V gene TRBV6-6; 9 bases map to TRBD1. With V trimmed by 0 bases and J by 9 bases, 6 bases remained unmatched. Looked up from germline, CDR1 is MNHNY and CDR2 is SVGAGI (reference sequence). The CDR3 runs to 16 residues. The CDR3 is CASSYSGTGSASPLHF. DNA of the CDR3: TGTGCCAGCAGTTACTCGGGGACAGGGTCGGCTTCACCCCTCCACTTT.

V and J are TRBV9 and TRBJ2-5, with 10 bases lining up with TRBD1. The CDR3 covers 15 residues. The V gene end was trimmed by 4 bases and the J gene end by 1 base; junction bases not matched to a gene: 4. Germline V gene lookup returns CDR1 SGDLS and CDR2 YYNGEE. CDR3: CASSPRTGGQETQYF. Here the CDR3 DNA reads TGTGCCAGCAGCCCGCGGACAGGGGGCCAAGAGACCCAGTACTTC.

The rearrangement joins TRBV4-2 to TRBJ2-1, with TRBD2 identical over 9 bases. Germline loops: CDR1 LGHNA, CDR2 YNFKEQ. V dropped 0 bases and J dropped 8; count of bases not matched to a gene: 14. CDR3 length: 18 amino acids. CDR3 coding DNA: TGTGCCAGCAGCCAAGATCCCGGGTTAGCGGGGGAAATGGATGAGCAGTTCTTC. It yields the protein CASSQDPGLAGEMDEQFF.

V is TRBV19 and J is TRBJ2-1; 8 bases are a match to TRBD2. The CDR3 is made up of 15 amino acids. Germline V gene sequence: CDR1 LNHDA, CDR2 SQIVND (reference sequence). V lost 6 bases to trimming and J lost 4 bases; unmatched junction nucleotides: 8. Here the CDR3 reads CASSLERESYNEQFF. The CDR3 region has the DNA TGTGCCAGTAGCTTGGAGCGGGAGAGTTACAATGAGCAGTTCTTC.

The chain links TRBV19 to TRBJ1-5; D is perhaps TRBD1 (5 bases). This CDR3 region has 15 residues. Germline V lookup: CDR1 LNHDA, CDR2 SQIVND (reference sequence). Trimming took 2 bases from V and 4 from J, leaving 12 bases between them. CDR3 residues: CASSIRGTGNQPQHF. DNA of the CDR3: TGTGCCAGTAGTATAAGAGGCACAGGTAATCAGCCCCAGCATTTT.

A single count supports this clone. The chain has TRBV5-5 and TRBJ1-1, with TRBD1 matching over 11 bases. Germline V gene sequence: CDR1 SGHKS, CDR2 YYEKEE (reference sequence). There are 17 residues in the CDR3. V lost 2 bases to trimming and J lost 4 bases; unmatched junction nucleotides: 10. CDR3 protein: CASSFRTGGNFRTEAFF. The CDR3 DNA follows: TGTGCCAGCAGCTTCAGGACAGGGGGCAATTTTCGCACTGAAGCTTTCTTT.